Following are 30 T cell receptor beta chains from one sample sequenced in a study of chemoradiotherapy in HPV16-positive cancers. The protocol was immunoSEQ multiplex PCR, while the TCRdb copy is restricted to in-frame clones and leaves out a portion. The sample records roughly 40,000 clones, 75% to 85% being singletons. The sample in question was blood, obtained from a patient who underwent chemoradiotherapy. These receptors were collected from a human donor with HPV-associated anogenital cancer.

The table lists this clone with a few counts. The rearrangement uses TRBV6-5 and TRBJ1-2; D is undetermined. V dropped 7 bases and J dropped 2 bases, with 17 bases sitting between them. Germline V gene sequence: CDR1 MNHEY, CDR2 SVGAGI. CDR3 length: 15 residues. CDR3 protein: CASKGSGAGNYGYTF. The CDR3 DNA sequence: TGTGCCAGCAAAGGATCAGGCGCAGGAAACTATGGCTACACCTTC.

The rearrangement uses TRBV9 and TRBJ2-7; tentative D call: TRBD1 (7 bases). CDR1 and CDR2 from the germline V gene are SGDLS and YYNGEE. V was shortened by 5 bases and J by 3 bases, with 18 bases between the two germline ends. The CDR3 has 15 residues. The CDR3 reads CASSFRAQGGYEQYF. Written as DNA, the CDR3 is TGTGCCAGCAGTTTCCGAGCCCAGGGGGGCTACGAGCAGTACTTC.

This clone came up once. V and J are TRBV28 and TRBJ2-7; D uncertain. With 7 bases removed from V and 2 bases from J, the gap between germline ends came to 6 bases. The germline gives CDR1 MDHEN, CDR2 SYDVKM. CDR3 length: 11 residues. The CDR3 sequence: CASNTPYEQYF. The CDR3, as DNA: TGTGCCAGCAACACCCCCTACGAGCAGTACTTC.

This chain uses TRBV11-2 with TRBJ1-3, with D hard to call. V was pared by 2 bases and J by 3 bases, with 8 bases between. The CDR3 runs 14 residues. Germline values: CDR1 SGHAT, CDR2 FQNNGV. The CDR3 nucleotides are TGTGCCAGCAGCTTACAAACAAGTGGAAACACCATATATTTT. Protein: CASSLQTSGNTIYF.

The chain is built from TRBV5-4 and TRBJ2-5, with 9 positions matching TRBD2. CDR3 size: 18 residues. CDR1 and CDR2 from the germline V gene are SGHNT and YYREEE (reference sequence). The ends lost 1 base at V and 5 bases at J; junction bases unmatched: 15. CDR3 residues: CASSLSTGLAAVRETQYF. In nucleotides, the CDR3 is TGTGCCAGCAGCTTGAGTACGGGACTAGCAGCTGTTCGGGAGACCCAGTACTTC.

This clone is medium-sized within its sample. The chain uses TRBV4-1 and TRBJ1-5; unclear D gene. The germline CDR1 and CDR2 sequences are MGHRA and YSYEKL. The CDR3 contains 15 residues. Trimming took off 2 bases at V and 8 bases at J, with 16 bases between the two ends. CDR3 bases: TGCGCCAGCAGCCAACAGGACGGCTTCATCGAGCCCCAGCATTTT. It encodes CASSQQDGFIEPQHF.

The chain has TRBV4-1 and TRBJ2-2, with 8 positions matching TRBD2. The CDR3 has 16 residues. V was clipped by 6 bases and J by 6 bases; unmatched bases: 12. The V gene's germline CDR1 is MGHRA and CDR2 YSYEKL. CDR3 sequence reads: CASSVVSGERSGELFF. In nucleotides, the CDR3 is TGCGCCAGCAGTGTAGTTAGCGGGGAACGTTCCGGGGAGCTGTTTTTT.

The chain employs TRBV4-1 and TRBJ1-3; possibly TRBD1 for D (6 bases). Per germline, CDR1 MGHRA and CDR2 YSYEKL. V was clipped by 4 bases and J by 0 bases, with 10 bases between them. This CDR3 is built from 15 residues. CDR3 bases: TGCGCCAGCAGCCGTCAGACAGGCTCTGGAAACACCATATATTTT. Residues: CASSRQTGSGNTIYF.

This rearrangement joins TRBV15 to TRBJ1-2, with a weak D call TRBD1 (6 bases). The CDR3 has 13 amino acids. V lost 5 bases and J 4 bases, leaving 11 bases between the germline ends. Germline-derived CDR1 and CDR2 are LNHNV and YYDKDF (reference sequence). The CDR3 loop reads CATSGTGPYGYTF. The CDR3 DNA reads TGTGCCACCAGCGGAACAGGGCCCTATGGCTACACCTTC.

The rearrangement joins TRBV7-2 to TRBJ1-2; perhaps TRBD1 as D (5 bases). CDR1 is SGHTA, CDR2 FQGNSA, per germline. The CDR3 covers 14 residues. Trimming shortened V by 5 bases and J by 5 bases, and 15 bases separated the two germline ends. The CDR3 nucleotides read TGTGCCAGCAGCCTCAAAGGGACCCCTTATGGCTACACCTTC. Translation: CASSLKGTPYGYTF.

This chain links TRBV27 with TRBJ2-7; possibly TRBD1 for D (6 bases). Deletions cut 6 bases from V and 4 bases from J, with 22 bases between. This CDR3 is 16 amino acids long. Per the germline V gene, CDR1 is MNHEY and CDR2 is SMNVEV (reference sequence). As DNA, the CDR3 is TGTGCCAGCAGCCCTCGTGGGAGAACAGGGCTGTACGAGCAGTACTTC. Residues: CASSPRGRTGLYEQYF.

The V call is TRBV30, the J call TRBJ1-6; D call uncertain. Germline V gene sequence: CDR1 GTSNPN, CDR2 SVGIG (reference sequence). There are 16 residues in the CDR3. The V gene lost 8 bases and the J gene lost 0 bases, with 17 bases spanning the gap. The CDR3 loop is CAAPREASSYNSPLHF. The CDR3, as DNA: TGTGCCGCGCCGCGGGAAGCGAGCTCCTATAATTCACCCCTCCACTTT.

Written as DNA, the CDR3 is TGTGCCGAGTCGAGCGGGGGATTTTACAATGAGCAGTTCTTC. This gives the protein CAESSGGFYNEQFF. The chain links TRBV30 to TRBJ2-1; 8 bases fit TRBD2. The V and J ends lost 8 bases and 4 bases, in that order; junction bases with no gene match: 10. CDR1 is GTSNPN, CDR2 SVGIG, per germline (reference sequence). This CDR3 is built from 14 residues.

This chain joins TRBV9 and TRBJ2-3; D unclear. Per the germline V gene, CDR1 is SGDLS and CDR2 is YYNGEE. The V end was cut by 1 base, the J end by 2 bases, with 5 bases between. The CDR3 length is 13 residues. The CDR3 here is CASSVSSTDTQYF. The CDR3 DNA reads TGTGCCAGCAGCGTAAGTTCCACAGATACGCAGTATTTT.

The chain recombines TRBV7-3 with TRBJ2-2; 8 positions agree with TRBD2. Per germline, CDR1 SGHTA and CDR2 FQGTGA. The CDR3 is 14 residues long. V dropped 3 bases and J dropped 6; count of bases not matched to a gene: 3. CDR3 protein: CASSFSGGPGELFF. In DNA form, the CDR3 reads TGTGCCAGCAGCTTCAGCGGGGGTCCCGGGGAGCTGTTTTTT.

The chain has TRBV5-1 and TRBJ2-3; TRBD2 matches at 10 bases. This CDR3 is 16 amino acids long. From germline, CDR1 is SGHRS and CDR2 YFSETQ. The trim removed 4 bases at V and 2 bases at J, leaving 7 bases unmatched. DNA of the CDR3: TGCGCCAGCAGCCCACCTAGCGGGGGTTACACAGATACGCAGTATTTT. Translated: CASSPPSGGYTDTQYF.

J is TRBJ1-4 and V is TRBV2; D ambiguous. The germline V gene has CDR1 SNHLY and CDR2 FYNNEI. V lost 5 bases and J 4 bases, leaving 5 bases between the germline ends. The CDR3 is 12 residues long. The CDR3 sequence is CASSTGNEKLFF. In DNA form, the CDR3 reads TGTGCCAGCAGTACGGGTAATGAAAAACTGTTTTTT.

The CDR3 reads CASSTNTQDRGLLSGNTIYF. The CDR3 coding sequence is TGTGCCAGCTCCACGAATACACAGGATCGAGGCCTACTCTCTGGAAACACCATATATTTT. The V gene is TRBV18, the J gene TRBJ1-3, with D possibly being TRBD1 (5 bases). The germline CDR1 and CDR2 sequences are KGHSH and LQKENI. The CDR3 loop spans 20 amino acids. V lost 6 bases and J 0 bases, leaving 27 bases between the germline ends.

This clone was seen only a few times. Distinct nucleotide sequences in the sample also encode this CDR3. This chain links TRBV10-1 with TRBJ1-2; the D gene is possibly TRBD1 (6 bases). Germline V gene data show CDR1 as WNHNN and CDR2 as SYGVQD (reference sequence). Trimming took off 5 bases at V and 5 bases at J, with 12 bases between the two ends. The CDR3 length is 13 residues. The CDR3 sequence: CASSPGQPYGYTF. The CDR3 coding sequence is TGCGCCAGCAGTCCTGGACAGCCGTATGGCTACACCTTC.

This clone has more than one count but fewer than ten. The chain carries TRBV30 and TRBJ1-3, with D perhaps TRBD1 (5 bases). Germline assignment: CDR1 GTSNPN and CDR2 SVGIG (reference sequence). This CDR3 region has 15 residues. Trimming removed 2 bases at V and 3 bases at J, with 14 bases between. CDR3 in amino acids: CAWSKTTGGGNTIYF. Written as DNA, the CDR3 is TGTGCCTGGAGTAAAACCACAGGAGGTGGAAACACCATATATTTT.

The chain links TRBV5-7 to TRBJ2-7; D unclear. TRBV5-7 belongs to the ORF category, with a function that is uncertain. The CDR3 is 13 amino acids. V was cut by 3 bases and J by 1 base, with 8 bases left in between. CDR3 coding DNA: TGTGCCAGCAGCTCGGGCGGATCCTACGAGCAGTACTTC. It translates to CASSSGGSYEQYF.

The chain recombines TRBV7-9 with TRBJ1-3; D gene ambiguous. CDR3 length equals 17 residues. CDR1 is SEHNR, CDR2 FQNEAQ, per germline (reference sequence). V gave up 7 bases and J gave up 0 bases, with 19 bases separating them. CDR3 region: CASILSDRRYSGNTIYF. For the CDR3, the DNA is TGTGCCAGCATCCTTTCGGACCGGAGATACTCTGGAAACACCATATATTTT.

CDR3 amino acids: CASSSSLQVLHF. The DNA for the CDR3 is TGTGCCAGCAGCTCCAGCCTCCAGGTCCTCCACTTT. The chain joins TRBV7-9 to TRBJ1-6; D gene ambiguous. Germline V gene lookup returns CDR1 SEHNR and CDR2 FQNEAQ (reference sequence). The CDR3 contains 12 residues. With 4 bases removed from V and 15 bases from J, the gap between germline ends came to 13 bases.

CDR3 sequence: CSVRLAGGPFTGELFF. The CDR3, as DNA: TGCAGCGTCCGACTAGCGGGGGGGCCCTTCACCGGGGAGCTGTTTTTT. V and J are TRBV29-1 and TRBJ2-2; TRBD2 matches at 14 bases. V gave up 6 bases and J gave up 4 bases; unmatched junction bases: 7. CDR1 is SQVTM and CDR2 is ANQGSEA in the germline V gene. The CDR3 has 16 residues.

The chain joins TRBV19 to TRBJ1-1; no clear D. Germline assignment: CDR1 LNHDA and CDR2 SQIVND (reference sequence). Trimming pared 2 bases from V and 1 base from J, leaving 8 bases between. The CDR3 is 14 residues long. The DNA for the CDR3 is TGTGCCAGTAGTATACGAGACGGGAACACTGAAGCTTTCTTT. This translates into CASSIRDGNTEAFF.

The chain links TRBV5-1 to TRBJ2-3; the match to TRBD2 covers 12 bases. The CDR3 is 16 amino acids. V was pared by 4 bases and J by 2 bases, with 5 bases of the junction left unmatched. CDR1 is SGHRS, CDR2 YFSETQ, per germline. In DNA form, the CDR3 reads TGCGCCAGCAGCGGGGGGACTAGCGGGTTCACAGATACGCAGTATTTT. Translated, it gives CASSGGTSGFTDTQYF.

The chain couples TRBV4-3 to TRBJ2-3; TRBD2 agrees at 8 bases. V lost 6 bases and J lost 0; bases outside the gene matches: 8. CDR3 length: 16 residues. Germline V gives CDR1 LGHNA, CDR2 YSLEER. CDR3 region: CASSLQRGISTDTQYF. CDR3 DNA sequence: TGCGCCAGCAGTCTCCAGCGGGGGATCAGCACAGATACGCAGTATTTT.

This rearrangement joins TRBV6-5 to TRBJ2-7; 8 bases are a match to TRBD2. CDR1 MNHEY and CDR2 SVGAGI come from the germline V gene. Germline trimming cut 5 bases from V and 5 bases from J; bases unmatched to any gene: 8. The CDR3 runs 14 residues. The DNA for the CDR3 is TGTGCCAGCAGTCCCGGGACTAGTCAGAACGAGCAGTACTTC. Translation: CASSPGTSQNEQYF.

The J gene is TRBJ1-3, the V gene TRBV6-6, with D possibly matching TRBD1 (6 bases). CDR1 is MNHNY and CDR2 is SVGAGI in the germline V gene (reference sequence). The CDR3 runs to 14 residues. Trimming took 5 bases from V and 0 from J, leaving 8 bases between them. The CDR3 DNA is TGTGCCAGCAGTCGACAGGACTCTGGAAACACCATATATTTT. Protein sequence: CASSRQDSGNTIYF.

The chain links TRBV18 to TRBJ2-1, with D perhaps assigned TRBD1 or TRBD2 (6 bases each). Germline V gene sequence: CDR1 KGHSH, CDR2 LQKENI. Trimming removed 6 bases from V and 7 bases from J, with 22 bases in between. CDR3 length equals 16 residues. The CDR3 loop is CASSSQAEGGGNEQFF. CDR3 sequence (DNA): TGTGCCAGCTCGTCGCAAGCGGAAGGAGGGGGTAATGAGCAGTTCTTC.